This T cell receptor beta chain stems from a study of post-analysis software for immune sequencing data. Study overall: Disease courses included relapsing-remitting, secondary progressive and progressive-relapsing multiple sclerosis.

CDR3 length equals 14 residues. The germline V gene encodes CDR1 MNHEY and CDR2 SMNVEV (reference sequence). The germline V and J ends were trimmed by 4 bases and 4 bases, with 13 bases remaining between them. This clonotype has more than one count but fewer than ten. Its target is unknown. The study's findings and limits: A handful of TRBV segments appeared more often in patients than in controls, and TRBV5-6, TRBV5-1 and TRBV20-1 were among these.

Incorporated into the TCR beta cDNA libraries were unique molecular identifiers, which served to reduce PCR and sequencing biases. T cells, about 0.95 to 10 million of them, yielded hundreds of thousands of cDNA molecules. TCRdb fed the PCR reads into MiXCR, producing one record per CDR3 protein. The sample gives roughly 570,000 distinct CDR3 sequences, around 31% of which show up once; around 6.1% is in the top ten. Material: blood. The V call is TRBV27, the J call TRBJ1-2; perhaps TRBD1 as D (5 bases). The TCR was taken from a girl under 18 with multiple sclerosis. CDR3 sequence (DNA): TGTGCCAGCAGTTCCAAGGGGACCTCCTATGGCTACACCTTC. Its translation is CASSSKGTSYGYTF.